Below, 24 T cell receptor beta chains from the same sample are listed, as sequenced in a study of cytomegalovirus exposure and HLA in healthy donors. The primer mix had 60 Vbeta and 13 Jbeta primers. The assay was immunoSEQ multiplex PCR, and TCRdb's table has in-frame clones only and misses some. The repertoire consists of about 140,000 clones, with around three quarters occurring once and the leading ten covering more than 0.95%. Source material: PBMCs. These receptors all come from a man aged 18 to 35 in good health and CMV-seronegative.

The chain carries TRBV4-2 and TRBJ2-5; no firm D call. The J call may be wrong; the DNA end is better matched by TRBJ2-7. The CDR3 totals 15 residues. The germline CDR1 and CDR2 sequences are LGHNA and YNFKEQ. The DNA of the CDR3 is TGTGCCAGCAGCCAAGACTTCCGGAGCACCTACGAGCAGTACTTC. It encodes CASSQDFRSTYEQYF.

J is TRBJ2-2 and V is TRBV9; a possible D gene is TRBD1 (8 bases). The CDR3 contains 15 residues. CDR1 SGDLS and CDR2 YYNGEE come from the germline V gene. Trimming removed 4 bases at V and 6 bases at J, with 16 bases between. In DNA, the CDR3 is TGTGCCAGCAGCTCACAGGGGGGGTGGGCCGGGGAGCTGTTTTTT. As protein: CASSSQGGWAGELFF.

The chain employs TRBV27 and TRBJ2-7; possibly TRBD1 for D (7 bases). V lost 3 bases and J 3 bases, leaving 12 bases between the germline ends. CDR1 and CDR2 from the germline V gene are MNHEY and SMNVEV (reference sequence). This CDR3 has 14 amino acids. The CDR3 coding sequence is TGTGCCAGCAGTTTTGGCCAGGGGGGCTACGAGCAGTACTTC. Its protein is CASSFGQGGYEQYF.

CDR3 in amino acids: CSVEGLGELFF. The CDR3 bases are TGCAGCGTTGAAGGGCTCGGGGAGCTGTTTTTT. J is TRBJ2-2 and V is TRBV29-1; no clear D. Trimming stripped 1 base from V and 7 bases from J, with 4 bases between. The CDR3 consists of 11 residues. Germline values: CDR1 SQVTM, CDR2 ANQGSEA.

This rearrangement joins TRBV6-5 to TRBJ2-6, with D possibly matching TRBD2 (5 bases). CDR1 and CDR2 (germline): MNHEY, SVGAGI. The CDR3 contains 14 residues. Trimming left V 10 bases short and J 0 bases short, with 10 bases between. The CDR3 bases are TGTGCCACGAGGGTTAACTCTGGGGCCAACGTCCTGACTTTC. It yields the protein CATRVNSGANVLTF.

A note on this clone: Sequence at one end of the junction differs from germline and may be a read error. The rearrangement links TRBV7-9 to TRBJ2-7; perhaps TRBD1 as D (6 bases). Germline V gene data show CDR1 as SEHNR and CDR2 as FQNEAQ (reference sequence). The CDR3 is 12 amino acids. The chain's CDR3 is CSSSLGGRGQYF. CDR3 DNA sequence: TGTTCCAGCAGCTTAGGGGGTCGGGGGCAGTACTTC.

The CDR3 nucleotides read TGTGCCAGCAGCCCCAGGCCAGTTGCAACTAATGAAAAACTGTTTTTT. Amino acid sequence: CASSPRPVATNEKLFF. J is TRBJ1-4 and V is TRBV9; D is ambiguous. This CDR3 has 16 amino acids. The V end was cut by 4 bases, the J end by 0 bases, with 13 bases between. Per germline, CDR1 SGDLS and CDR2 YYNGEE.

V gene TRBV9 combines with J gene TRBJ1-2; possible D gene TRBD1, 5 bases. Germline V gene lookup returns CDR1 SGDLS and CDR2 YYNGEE. Trimming took off 1 base at V and 6 bases at J, with 10 bases between the two ends. The CDR3 extends over 13 amino acids. The CDR3 here is CASSVRIRDGYTF. The CDR3 DNA is TGTGCCAGCAGCGTACGTATCAGGGATGGCTACACCTTC.

The chain employs TRBV6-5 and TRBJ1-4; 8 bases agree with TRBD1. V gave up 6 bases and J gave up 3 bases; unmatched junction bases: 3. CDR1 MNHEY and CDR2 SVGAGI come from the germline V gene. The CDR3 is 14 residues long. The CDR3 here is CASSLTGANEKLFF. In DNA form, the CDR3 reads TGTGCCAGCAGCCTGACAGGGGCTAATGAAAAACTGTTTTTT.

The chain uses TRBV15 and TRBJ1-5; 7 positions agree with TRBD1. Germline V gene lookup returns CDR1 LNHNV and CDR2 YYDKDF (reference sequence). V was clipped by 9 bases and J by 7 bases; unmatched bases: 9. The CDR3 length is 13 residues. The DNA of the CDR3 is TGTGCCACGTCGGGACAGCCCGACCAGCCCCAGCATTTT. Amino acids: CATSGQPDQPQHF.

The V and J genes are TRBV7-9 and TRBJ2-1; 12 bases map to TRBD1. Germline CDR1 and CDR2: SEHNR and FQNEAQ (reference sequence). The CDR3 length is 15 residues. J was trimmed by 10 bases and V by 5 bases; bases with no gene match: 9. The DNA for the CDR3 is TGTGCCAGCAGCCCCCGGGACAGGGGGCTTGACGAGCAGTTCTTC. Encoded protein: CASSPRDRGLDEQFF.

The chain is built from TRBV9 and TRBJ2-5; 7 bases are shared with TRBD1. The V gene's germline CDR1 is SGDLS and CDR2 YYNGEE. With V trimmed by 3 bases and J by 4 bases, 3 bases remained unmatched. The CDR3 sequence is 13 residues long. The CDR3: CASSGTGRETQYF. CDR3 nucleotide sequence: TGTGCCAGCAGCGGGACAGGCCGAGAGACCCAGTACTTC.

This rearrangement joins TRBV21-1 to TRBJ1-5; whether TRBD1, the table's D call, matches the DNA was not checked. TRBV21-1 is annotated as a pseudogene. The CDR3 is 16 residues long. CDR3 DNA sequence: TGTGCCAGCACCTCCGGGACACCGTATCCTCCTCAGCCCCAGCATTTT. Translated: CASTSGTPYPPQPQHF.

V is TRBV7-9 and J is TRBJ1-1, with D possibly matching TRBD1 (5 bases). The CDR3 runs 12 residues. Trimming stripped 5 bases from V and 5 bases from J, with 9 bases between. Germline V gene lookup returns CDR1 SEHNR and CDR2 FQNEAQ (reference sequence). This CDR3 is CASSPQGTEAFF. CDR3 coding DNA: TGTGCCAGCAGCCCCCAGGGAACTGAAGCTTTCTTT.

This clone was counted once. J is TRBJ2-5 and V is TRBV29-1; TRBD1 aligns across 10 bases. Germline V gene data show CDR1 as SQVTM and CDR2 as ANQGSEA. Trimming took 7 bases from V and 3 from J; bases not matched to a gene: 5. The CDR3 has 13 residues. As DNA, the CDR3 is TGCAGCGCTGTGACAGGGGGCAAAGAGACCCAGTACTTC. Translating gives CSAVTGGKETQYF. Using reference TRBV29-1 and TRBJ2-5 for the parts outside the CDR3, the full variable domain is SAVISQKPSRDICQRGTSLTIQCQVDSQVTMMFWYRQQPGQSLTLIATANQGSEATYESGFVIDKFPISRPNLTFSTLTVSNMSPEDSSIYLCSAVTGGKETQYFGPGTRLLVL.

The chain uses TRBV19 and TRBJ1-1; 10 bases fit TRBD1. CDR3 size: 15 residues. From germline, CDR1 is LNHDA and CDR2 SQIVND (reference sequence). The J segment lost 4 bases and the V segment lost 10 bases, leaving 12 bases of the junction unmatched. The CDR3 nucleotides are TGTGCCACCATAGACAGGGGGCTGCAGGGCACTGAAGCTTTCTTT. Residues: CATIDRGLQGTEAFF. The full variable domain, with the rest looked up from reference TRBV19 and TRBJ1-1, is DGGITQSPKYLFRKEGQNVTLSCEQNLNHDAMYWYRQDPGQGLRLIYYSQIVNDFQKGDIAEGYSVSREKKESFPLTVTSAQKNPTAFYLCATIDRGLQGTEAFFGQGTRLTVV.

The V gene is TRBV10-3, the J gene TRBJ1-1, with a tentative D call TRBD1 (5 bases). CDR3 length: 14 residues. V lost 4 bases and J lost 5, with 14 bases in between. Germline CDR1 and CDR2: ENHRY and SYGVKD. CDR3 loop: CAISVDSDQTEAFF. CDR3 nucleotide sequence: TGTGCCATCAGTGTTGACAGTGATCAGACTGAAGCTTTCTTT.

The chain has TRBV7-9 and TRBJ2-2; 10 positions match TRBD1. This CDR3 is 18 amino acids long. With 1 base clipped from V and 5 bases from J, the junction kept 10 bases outside the gene matches. CDR1 and CDR2 (germline): SEHNR, FQNEAQ (reference sequence). CDR3 coding DNA: TGTGCCAGCAGCTTAGAGTGGGACAGGGGTCTTCTGACCGGGGAGCTGTTTTTT. Its translation is CASSLEWDRGLLTGELFF.

This sequence joins TRBV7-6 and TRBJ2-7, with TRBD1 matching 8 bases. V lost 5 bases, J lost 1 base, and 4 bases stayed unmatched. CDR1 and CDR2 (germline): SGHVS, FNYEAQ. The CDR3 covers 14 residues. This CDR3 is CASSPRTGSYEQYF. DNA of the CDR3: TGTGCCAGCAGCCCCCGGACAGGGTCCTACGAGCAGTACTTC.

This chain uses TRBV19 with TRBJ1-1; TRBD1 might be the D (5 bases). V lost 8 bases, J lost 5 bases, and 15 bases lay in between. This CDR3 has 13 amino acids. Per germline, CDR1 LNHDA and CDR2 SQIVND (reference sequence). The CDR3 DNA follows: TGTGCCAGTTCCGTGGACCCAGGGACTGAAGCTTTCTTT. This sequence encodes CASSVDPGTEAFF.

V gene TRBV5-6 combines with J gene TRBJ2-3; TRBD2 aligns across 10 bases. Germline trimming cut 4 bases from V and 2 bases from J; bases unmatched to any gene: 7. Germline V CDR1 and CDR2: SGHDT, YYEEEE. This CDR3 spans 16 amino acids. This chain's CDR3 is CASSRTSGSITDTQYF. CDR3 DNA: TGTGCCAGCAGCCGGACTAGCGGATCGATCACAGATACGCAGTATTTT.

The V gene is TRBV5-1, the J gene TRBJ2-3, with D possibly matching TRBD2 (5 bases). V lost 4 bases, J lost 3 bases, and 15 bases lay in between. The CDR3 has 15 residues. CDR1 is SGHRS, CDR2 YFSETQ, per germline. The CDR3 loop is CASSALGSGTDTQYF. In nucleotides, the CDR3 is TGCGCCAGCAGCGCCCTAGGGAGTGGGACAGATACGCAGTATTTT. The entire variable domain, with the rest obtained from reference TRBV5-1 and TRBJ2-3, is as follows: KAGVTQTPRYLIKTRGQQVTLSCSPISGHRSVSWYQQTPGQGLQFLFEYFSETQRNKGNFPGRFSGRQFSNSRSEMNVSTLELGDSALYLCASSALGSGTDTQYFGPGTRLTVL.

CDR3 DNA sequence: TGCGCCAGCAGCTTGTCCCCGCCGGACACTGGAGAGACCCAGTACTTC. Translated, it gives CASSLSPPDTGETQYF. The J gene is TRBJ2-5, the V gene TRBV5-1, with a possible D match to TRBD1 (5 bases). Looked up from germline, CDR1 is SGHRS and CDR2 is YFSETQ. The CDR3 contains 16 residues. V was trimmed by 1 base and J by 4 bases, leaving 17 bases between them.

This chain uses TRBV5-4 with TRBJ1-3; possible D gene TRBD1, 5 bases. V shed 3 bases and J shed 4 bases, with 17 bases lying between them. The CDR3 covers 16 residues. Looked up from germline, CDR1 is SGHNT and CDR2 is YYREEE (reference sequence). For the CDR3, the DNA is TGTGCCAGCAGCTCAGGAGGGACTCGCGTAGGAAACACCATATATTTT. It yields the protein CASSSGGTRVGNTIYF.